This T cell receptor beta chain derives from a study of shared clonotypes between healthy human individuals. Study-level points and caveats: Shared across a few donors were roughly 5% of the naive CD4 clonotypes.

Trimming removed 6 bases at V and 2 bases at J, with 9 bases between. The CDR3 is 13 amino acids. CDR1 is MNHEY, CDR2 SVGAGI, per germline. Clones were read by immunoSEQ multiplex PCR, and TCRdb kept only the in-frame ones, dropping some. The data contain about 680,000 clones, around 72% of them singletons. In the case of this clone: The antigen is not known.

All participating donors were Caucasian adults from Nashville, Tennessee. This rearrangement joins TRBV6-5 to TRBJ2-3, with no clear D. This clonotype was obtained from a woman aged 25 to 39 in good health. Sequences were obtained from memory CD4+ T cells sorted from blood. Subset specified: CD45RA-negative fraction. Here the CDR3 DNA reads TGTGCCAGCAGGGGCGGCCCCACAGATACGCAGTATTTT. Protein product: CASRGGPTDTQYF.